The present TCR beta chain was sequenced within a study of OX40 agonist ivuxolimab in advanced cancers. General observations from the study: At doses 0.1 to 3.0 mg/kg, CD4+ and CD8+ clones expanded. In general, CD8+ T cells held more expanded clones than CD4+ did, on average.

A history of autoimmune disease or systemic immunosuppression excluded patients. TCRdb's table, derived via immunoSEQ multiplex PCR, lists solely in-frame clones and lacks some. The top ten hold about 8% of the sample, which has 60,000 to 75,000 clones, 84% seen once. Of note for this clone: Its specificity is not known.

The input for sequencing was CD4+ or CD8+ T cells sorted from blood, taken in a trial of the OX40 agonist ivuxolimab. This sequence originates from an adult with an advanced solid tumor such as melanoma, head and neck, liver or kidney cancer.

The CDR3 nucleotides read TGTGCCAGCAGCCTCAGGTCGTCTAATGAAAAACTGTTTTTT. Its protein is CASSLRSSNEKLFF. The chain joins TRBV27 to TRBJ1-4; D is uncertain. Per germline, CDR1 MNHEY and CDR2 SMNVEV (reference sequence). This CDR3 has 14 residues. The V end was cut by 6 bases, the J end by 3 bases, with 11 bases between.